The clone carrying this T cell receptor beta chain was found many times. This entry comes from a study of blood T cells in healthy people across ages. A second 7 to 11 cycle PCR used barcoded and J-beta primers. MiXCR was run by TCRdb on the 5' RACE reads, yielding one entry per CDR3 protein. The data contain more than 700,000 distinct CDR3 sequences, 40% to 65% of them singletons. V gave up 1 base and J gave up 3 bases, with 12 bases separating them. Germline CDR1 reads DFQATT; CDR2 reads SNEGSKA (reference sequence). The CDR3 is made up of 14 amino acids. The rearrangement uses TRBV20-1 and TRBJ2-5; tentative D call: TRBD1 (5 bases). Sequenced: blood. This TCR was sampled from a man older than 75 in good health. CDR3 sequence: CSARVQGREETQYF. The DNA for the CDR3 is TGCAGTGCTAGAGTTCAGGGCAGGGAAGAGACCCAGTACTTC.